A selection of T cell receptor beta chains follows, all from one sample in a study of CD8+ T cells in alopecia areata. Clones were sequenced by immunoSEQ multiplex PCR, and TCRdb holds only the in-frame ones, with some missing. The data show fewer than 150,000 clones, with around 54% seen just once and 3% to 4% held by the top ten. The sequences come from CD4+ T cells sorted from blood, collected at week 24, from a patient treated with tofacitinib. These receptor sequences come from a human donor with alopecia areata. Each CDR3 is given with its conserved first and last residue. A D gene is named only where the DNA matches it firmly. Not all rows give a size; the values are once, few, many and, for expanded clones, a class.

abundance	len	v_gene	d_gene	j_gene	CDR3aa	CDR3nt
NA	13	TRBV29-1	NA	TRBJ1-3	CSVVVVTGNTIYF	TGCAGCGTTGTCGTAGTGACCGGAAACACCATATATTTT
NA	13	TRBV7-9	NA	TRBJ1-5	CASSLNGDQPQHF	TGTGCCAGCAGCTTGAACGGTGATCAGCCCCAGCATTTT
NA	12	TRBV2	NA	TRBJ2-7	CASSGAGSEQYF	TGTGCCAGCAGTGGGGCGGGGTCCGAGCAGTACTTC
NA	14	TRBV6-1	NA	TRBJ1-5	CASSLQGSNQPQHF	TGTGCCAGCTCGTTACAGGGTAGCAATCAGCCCCAGCATTTT
NA	15	TRBV11-2	TRBD2	TRBJ2-7	CASSSLRGGSYEQYF	TGTGCCAGCAGCTCGCTGCGGGGGGGTTCCTACGAGCAGTACTTC
many	15	TRBV2	TRBD1	TRBJ2-3	CATPRDRLSTDTQYF	TGTGCCACGCCCCGGGACAGGCTTAGCACAGATACGCAGTATTTT
NA	15	TRBV5-6	NA	TRBJ2-1	CASSLAGGVYNEQFF	TGTGCCAGCAGCTTGGCGGGGGGCGTGTACAATGAGCAGTTCTTC
NA	14	TRBV30	NA	TRBJ2-2	CAWTLGGYTGELFF	TGTGCCTGGACCCTAGGGGGATACACCGGGGAGCTGTTTTTT
NA	14	TRBV5-6	NA	TRBJ1-5	CASSLGQRDQPQHF	TGTGCCAGCAGCTTGGGACAGAGAGATCAGCCCCAGCATTTT
NA	15	TRBV6-5	NA	TRBJ2-1	CASSEQVYSYNEQFF	TGTGCCAGCAGCGAACAGGTCTATTCCTACAATGAGCAGTTCTTC
once	16	TRBV5-1	NA	TRBJ1-6	CASSQAPGASDSPLHF	TGCGCCAGCAGCCAGGCTCCAGGAGCCTCCGATTCACCCCTCCACTTT
NA	13	TRBV5-1	NA	TRBJ1-1	CASSLDVNTEAFF	TGCGCCAGCAGCTTAGATGTGAACACTGAAGCTTTCTTT
NA	13	TRBV6-5	TRBD1	TRBJ1-1	CASIKQGATEAFF	TGTGCCAGCATAAAACAGGGGGCCACTGAAGCTTTCTTT
once	14	TRBV10-3	TRBD2	TRBJ2-5	CATESGGLQETQYF	TGTGCCACCGAGAGCGGGGGGCTACAAGAGACCCAGTACTTC
NA	18	TRBV4-3	TRBD1	TRBJ1-4	CASSQDGQGARPNEKLFF	TGCGCCAGCAGCCAAGATGGGCAGGGGGCGCGGCCTAATGAAAAACTGTTTTTT
NA	15	TRBV5-1	NA	TRBJ2-7	CASSQGPGRIYEQYF	TGCGCCAGCAGCCAAGGGCCAGGAAGGATCTACGAGCAGTACTTC
few	16	TRBV30	TRBD2	TRBJ2-3	CAWSWLAGSPTDTQYF	TGTGCCTGGAGTTGGCTAGCGGGGAGCCCCACAGATACGCAGTATTTT
NA	16	TRBV7-9	NA	TRBJ2-1	CASSLWTAEAYNEQFF	TGTGCCAGCAGCCTTTGGACCGCGGAAGCCTACAATGAGCAGTTCTTC
NA	13	TRBV29-1	TRBD1	TRBJ1-2	CSATDRGQAGYTF	TGCAGCGCTACAGACAGGGGGCAAGCCGGCTACACCTTC
once	14	TRBV5-6	NA	TRBJ1-5	CASSGGAGPQPQHF	TGTGCCAGCAGCGGGGGGGCGGGCCCCCAGCCCCAGCATTTT
NA	15	TRBV4-3	TRBD2	TRBJ2-3	CASSQLAGGTDTQYF	TGCGCCAGCAGCCAACTAGCGGGGGGCACAGATACGCAGTATTTT
NA	14	TRBV6-1	NA	TRBJ2-5	CASRPPGFQETQYF	TGTGCCAGCAGGCCGCCAGGGTTCCAAGAGACCCAGTACTTC
once	15	TRBV4-2	NA	TRBJ1-2	CASSQDRGRDYGYTF	TGTGCCAGCAGCCAAGATCGAGGCAGGGACTATGGCTACACCTTC
few	12	TRBV6-1	NA	TRBJ2-5	CASRTDHETQYF	TGTGCCAGCAGGACAGACCACGAGACCCAGTACTTC
NA	13	TRBV7-2	TRBD1	TRBJ2-7	CASRDRGSYEQYF	TGTGCCAGCCGGGACAGGGGATCCTACGAGCAGTACTTC
few	16	TRBV10-2	TRBD2	TRBJ2-1	CASSETSGGSYNEQFF	TGCGCCAGCAGTGAGACTAGCGGGGGGTCCTACAATGAGCAGTTCTTC
NA	20	TRBV18	TRBD2	TRBJ2-1	CASSPKPGLAGASTYNEQFF	TGTGCCAGCTCACCCAAACCGGGACTAGCGGGGGCGTCGACCTACAATGAGCAGTTCTTC
NA	13	TRBV27	TRBD1	TRBJ2-7	CASSLHPSTGQYF	TGTGCCAGCAGTTTGCATCCCTCGACAGGGCAATACTTC
NA	12	TRBV6-5	NA	TRBJ2-1	CASSHGGNEQFF	TGTGCCAGCAGTCACGGGGGAAATGAGCAGTTCTTC
NA	16	TRBV7-2	NA	TRBJ1-6	CASSLALGRRGSPLHF	TGTGCCAGCAGCTTAGCTCTAGGGCGAAGGGGATCACCCCTCCACTTT
NA	15	TRBV4-1	NA	TRBJ2-5	CASSGRGQAGETQYF	TGCGCCAGCAGCGGTCGGGGACAAGCAGGAGAGACCCAGTACTTC
NA	16	TRBV7-2	NA	TRBJ1-5	CASSLAVSQYNQPQHF	TGTGCCAGCAGCTTAGCGGTTAGCCAGTACAATCAGCCCCAGCATTTT
NA	17	TRBV2	TRBD2	TRBJ2-1	CASSRGSERGAYNEQFF	TGTGCCAGCAGTCGGGGCTCGGAGCGGGGGGCGTACAATGAGCAGTTCTTC
NA	12	TRBV6-5	NA	TRBJ1-2	CASSYSGYGYTF	TGTGCCAGCAGTTACTCGGGCTATGGCTACACCTTC
NA	15	TRBV11-2	NA	TRBJ2-7	CASSLGPGGSYEQYF	TGTGCCAGCAGCTTAGGGCCCGGCGGGTCCTACGAGCAGTACTTC
NA	13	TRBV25-1	NA	TRBJ2-5	CASSEFYRGTQYF	TGTGCCAGCAGTGAATTTTATCGCGGGACCCAGTACTTC
few	13	TRBV7-9	NA	TRBJ2-5	CASSLYPGETQYF	TGTGCCAGCAGCTTGTACCCTGGGGAGACCCAGTACTTC
NA	12	TRBV5-1	NA	TRBJ2-5	CASSLLSETQYF	TGCGCCAGCAGCCTGCTATCGGAGACCCAGTACTTC
NA	17	TRBV18	TRBD1	TRBJ2-6	CASSTAGGSSGANVLTF	TGTGCCAGCTCAACGGCAGGGGGTAGCTCTGGGGCCAACGTCCTGACTTTC
NA	13	TRBV10-3	TRBD1	TRBJ2-5	CAISADREETQYF	TGTGCCATCAGCGCGGACAGGGAGGAGACCCAGTACTTC
NA	13	TRBV29-1	TRBD1	TRBJ1-2	CSVRTGTNYGYTF	TGCAGCGTTAGGACAGGGACGAACTATGGCTACACCTTC
NA	14	TRBV7-2	NA	TRBJ2-3	CASSLVTRSDTQYF	TGTGCCAGCAGCTTAGTTACTAGATCAGATACGCAGTATTTT
NA	15	TRBV9	TRBD1	TRBJ2-5	CASSVTTGGRETQYF	TGTGCCAGCAGCGTTACAACAGGGGGCCGAGAGACCCAGTACTTC
NA	16	TRBV30	TRBD1	TRBJ1-6	CAWSPGRTGGNSPLHF	TGTGCCTGGAGCCCGGGGAGGACAGGGGGGAATTCACCCCTCCACTTT
NA	13	TRBV4-3	NA	TRBJ1-1	CASSQGERTEAFF	TGCGCCAGCAGCCAAGGGGAGAGAACTGAAGCTTTCTTT
few	13	TRBV6-5	NA	TRBJ2-3	CASSSSTLGTQYF	TGTGCCAGCAGTTCCTCCACGCTCGGAACGCAGTATTTT